This T cell receptor beta chain stems from a study of cytomegalovirus exposure and HLA in healthy donors. This PCR relied on a set of 60 Vbeta primers and 13 Jbeta primers. Only in-frame clones appear in the TCRdb table, and some are missing; sequencing was by immunoSEQ multiplex PCR. The sample table sets out some 130,000 clones. With V trimmed by 2 bases and J by 5 bases, 4 bases remained unmatched. CDR1 is WSHSY and CDR2 is SAAADI in the germline V gene. This CDR3 has 15 amino acids. This chain links TRBV10-2 with TRBJ2-1; 9 bases map to TRBD2. The receptor's source is a woman in her forties in good health and CMV-seropositive. Sequenced material: PBMCs. CDR3 nucleotide sequence: TGCGCCAGCAGTGAGGAGCGGGAGGTTCACAATGAGCAGTTCTTC. It codes for CASSEEREVHNEQFF.